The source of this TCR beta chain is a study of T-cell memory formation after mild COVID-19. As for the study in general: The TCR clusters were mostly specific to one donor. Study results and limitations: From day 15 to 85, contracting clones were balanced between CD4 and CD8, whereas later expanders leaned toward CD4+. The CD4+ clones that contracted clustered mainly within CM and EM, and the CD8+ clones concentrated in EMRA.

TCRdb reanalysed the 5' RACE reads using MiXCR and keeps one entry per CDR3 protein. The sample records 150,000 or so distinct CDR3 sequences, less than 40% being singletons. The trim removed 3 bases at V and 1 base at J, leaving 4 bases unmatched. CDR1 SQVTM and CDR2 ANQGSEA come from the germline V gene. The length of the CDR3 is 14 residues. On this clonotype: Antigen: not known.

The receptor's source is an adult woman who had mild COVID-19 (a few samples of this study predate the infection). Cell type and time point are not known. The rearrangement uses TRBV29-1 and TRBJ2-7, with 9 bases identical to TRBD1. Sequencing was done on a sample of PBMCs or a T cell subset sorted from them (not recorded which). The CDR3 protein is CSVETGTGSYEQYF. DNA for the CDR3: TGCAGCGTTGAGACCGGGACAGGGTCCTACGAGCAGTACTTC.